These 9 T cell receptor beta chains were sequenced from one sample in a study of T cell responses to AZD1222 COVID-19 vaccine. Sequenced by immunoSEQ multiplex PCR; TCRdb stores in-frame clones only, minus some. The top ten hold roughly 4.5% of the sample, which has about 85,000 clones, about 85% seen once. Sample: peripheral blood, taken 28 days after the second AZD1222 dose. The receptors derive from an adult who received the AZD1222 COVID-19 vaccine.

The V gene is TRBV6-5, the J gene TRBJ1-2, with D possibly matching TRBD1 (5 bases). The V and J ends lost 7 bases and 7 bases respectively, with 16 bases between them. Germline V lookup: CDR1 MNHEY, CDR2 SVGAGI. This CDR3 has 13 residues. CDR3 nucleotide sequence: TGTGCCAGCATGCGGACGGGGCGGATTGGCTACACCTTC. It yields the protein CASMRTGRIGYTF.

This chain links TRBV6-5 with TRBJ2-1; the D is unclear. V dropped 0 bases and J dropped 6 bases, with 12 bases sitting between them. This CDR3 comprises 15 residues. CDR1 MNHEY and CDR2 SVGAGI come from the germline V gene. CDR3 bases: TGTGCCAGCAGTTACTCGACCCAGCTTCCCAATGAGCAGTTCTTC. This sequence encodes CASSYSTQLPNEQFF.

V gene TRBV27 combines with J gene TRBJ1-4, with D hard to call. CDR1 is MNHEY, CDR2 SMNVEV, per germline (reference sequence). This CDR3 is built from 15 residues. V was clipped by 1 base and J by 4 bases, with 10 bases between them. The CDR3 region is CASSLFAGDNEKLFF. The CDR3 DNA is TGTGCCAGCAGTTTATTTGCAGGCGATAATGAAAAACTGTTTTTT.

The J gene is TRBJ2-1, the V gene TRBV6-2 or TRBV6-3; unclear D gene. Germline V gene lookup returns CDR1 MNHEY and CDR2 SVGEGT. This CDR3 comprises 17 residues. The ends were cut back, 4 bases at V and 0 bases at J, with 16 bases in the middle. CDR3 amino acids: CASSSPTYPISYNEQFF. Here the CDR3 DNA reads TGTGCCAGCAGTTCACCGACTTACCCAATCTCCTACAATGAGCAGTTCTTC.

The J gene is TRBJ2-3, the V gene TRBV28, with D tentatively TRBD1 (7 bases). The CDR3 has 15 residues. V shed 4 bases and J shed 4 bases, with 15 bases lying between them. CDR1 and CDR2 (germline): MDHEN, SYDVKM. The DNA for the CDR3 is TGTGCCAGCAGTTCCCCCCGCGGGACAGCAGATACGCAGTATTTT. Its translation is CASSSPRGTADTQYF.

V usage is TRBV28 and J usage is TRBJ1-5; D unclear. The germline CDR1 and CDR2 sequences are MDHEN and SYDVKM. The CDR3 has 14 residues. V dropped 6 bases and J dropped 0 bases, with 9 bases sitting between them. This CDR3 reads CASRAPYSNQPQHF. CDR3 DNA sequence: TGTGCCAGCAGGGCCCCATATAGCAATCAGCCCCAGCATTTT. The full variable domain, completed using reference TRBV28 and TRBJ1-5, is DVKVTQSSRYLVKRTGEKVFLECVQDMDHENMFWYRQDPGLGLRLIYFSYDVKMKEKGDIPEGYSVSREKKERFSLILESASTNQTSMYLCASRAPYSNQPQHFGDGTRLSIL.

The CDR3 DNA sequence: TGTGCCACCAGCAGAGATCGGGGCGACGAGCAGTACTTC. This gives the protein CATSRDRGDEQYF. The V and J genes are TRBV15 and TRBJ2-7; D tentatively reads TRBD1 or TRBD2 (5 bases each). Germline lookup yields CDR1 LNHNV and CDR2 YYDKDF (reference sequence). This CDR3 is built from 13 residues. Trimming stripped 0 bases from V and 5 bases from J, with 8 bases between.

The chain is built from TRBV12-3 or TRBV12-4 and TRBJ1-4; D remains unclear. The V end lost 6 bases, the J end lost 3 bases, and 8 bases lay between the germline ends. The CDR3 sequence is 13 residues long. In DNA, the CDR3 is TGTGCCAGCAGCGGCTTTTCTAATGAAAAACTGTTTTTT. Translated, it gives CASSGFSNEKLFF.

The gene calls are TRBV5-5 and TRBJ2-7; 10 nucleotides match TRBD2. V trimming: 4 bases; J trimming: 7 bases; junction bases outside the gene matches: 20. The CDR3 runs to 18 residues. Germline assignment: CDR1 SGHKS and CDR2 YYEKEE (reference sequence). The CDR3 here is CASSRGLATDGVTREQYF. For the CDR3, the DNA is TGTGCCAGCAGCAGGGGACTAGCGACTGACGGAGTTACTAGGGAGCAGTACTTC.